These 16 T cell receptor beta chains originate from one sample sequenced in a study of CD8+CD57+ T cells in acquired aplastic anemia. CDR3 and TCR beta VDJ profiling relied on genomic DNA as the template. TCRdb independently ran MiXCR on the reads; one entry per CDR3 protein. This table has fewer than 200,000 distinct CDR3 sequences, 45% to 55% appearing once. Sequencing involved patients with CD8+CD57+ cell expansion previously shown by flow cytometry. What was sequenced was sorted CD4+, CD8+, or CD8+CD57+ T cells (not recorded which) from PBMCs. All receptors come from a human donor with aplastic anemia.

J is TRBJ1-1 and V is TRBV6-1; D is ambiguous. Germline values: CDR1 MNHNS, CDR2 SASEGT. V dropped 2 bases and J dropped 6 bases, with 7 bases sitting between them. CDR3 length equals 12 residues. The CDR3 nucleotides are TGTGCCAGCAGTGAATACTCCGCTGAAGCTTTCTTT. Protein product: CASSEYSAEAFF.

The gene calls are TRBV6-2 or TRBV6-3 and TRBJ1-2, with D perhaps matching TRBD1 (6 bases). V dropped 8 bases and J dropped 8 bases, with 15 bases sitting between them. This CDR3 has 12 amino acids. Germline V lookup: CDR1 MNHEY, CDR2 SVGEGT. CDR3 sequence (DNA): TGTGCCAGCCGGTGGGGGGCTGAGGGCTACACCTTC. It is translated as CASRWGAEGYTF.

This clonotype was counted once. No conserved phenylalanine or tryptophan is present at the end of the CDR3, so a read error is the likely explanation. The chain links TRBV10-2 to TRBJ2-5, with unresolved D. The germline V gene encodes CDR1 WSHSY and CDR2 SAAADI. CDR3 length: 13 amino acids. Between the trimmed V and J ends, which lost 6 bases and 4 bases, there was a span of 12 bases. The CDR3 reads CASSLGVGETQYL. The DNA of the CDR3 is TGCGCCAGCAGCCTGGGCGTCGGAGAGACCCAGTACCTC.

In its sample, this clonotype was seen a few times. V is TRBV5-5 and J is TRBJ1-1; D gene ambiguous. The CDR3 has 13 residues. The germline V gene encodes CDR1 SGHKS and CDR2 YYEKEE (reference sequence). Trimming removed 5 bases at V and 3 bases at J, with 11 bases between. CDR3 region: CASRREGYTEAFF. CDR3 bases: TGTGCCAGCAGGAGAGAGGGCTACACTGAAGCTTTCTTT.

This rearrangement joins TRBV3-1 to TRBJ1-1; 9 bases line up with TRBD1. Looked up from germline, CDR1 is LGHDT and CDR2 is YNNKEL (reference sequence). V shed 4 bases, J shed 1 base, and the junction held 10 bases outside the gene matches. The CDR3 sequence is 17 residues long. This CDR3 is CASSLKLTGGRNTEAFF. The DNA for the CDR3 is TGTGCCAGCAGCCTTAAATTGACAGGGGGAAGGAACACTGAAGCTTTCTTT.

The chain is built from TRBV20-1 and TRBJ2-7; 9 bases line up with TRBD2. The CDR3 is 14 residues long. J was trimmed by 9 bases and V by 6 bases; bases with no gene match: 15. Germline CDR1 DFQATT, CDR2 SNEGSKA (reference sequence). Written as DNA, the CDR3 is TGCAGTGCCGCCTTGGTAGGCGGGAGGGCCCCGCAGTACTTC. Protein product: CSAALVGGRAPQYF.

On this clonotype: A read error may account for a junction end that differs from germline. The chain combines TRBV7-7 with TRBJ2-6; D perhaps matches TRBD1 (5 bases). CDR1 is SSHAT and CDR2 is FNYEAQ in the germline V gene (reference sequence). The CDR3 consists of 15 residues. The CDR3 spells CASSPRASGANVLTF. Written as DNA, the CDR3 is TGTGCTAGCAGCCCCAGGGCTTCCGGGGCCAACGTCCTGACTTTC.

This rearrangement joins TRBV9 to TRBJ2-1; D uncertain. CDR1 SGDLS and CDR2 YYNGEE come from the germline V gene. V dropped 5 bases and J dropped 0 bases, with 15 bases sitting between them. This CDR3 is 16 amino acids long. The CDR3 nucleotides are TGTGCCAGCAGTTACCAAAAACCGAGCTCCTACAATGAGCAGTTCTTC. It translates to CASSYQKPSSYNEQFF.

V is TRBV2 and J is TRBJ2-1; no clear D. V lost 1 base to trimming and J lost 0 bases, with 7 bases between them. The CDR3 has 15 amino acids. Germline V gives CDR1 SNHLY, CDR2 FYNNEI. The CDR3 DNA reads TGTGCCAGCAGTGAAGAGAACAGCTCCTACAATGAGCAGTTCTTC. It is translated as CASSEENSSYNEQFF. The full variable domain, with the rest looked up from reference TRBV2 and TRBJ2-1, is EPEVTQTPSHQVTQMGQEVILRCVPISNHLYFYWYRQILGQKVEFLVSFYNNEISEKSEIFDDQFSVERPDGSNFTLKIRSTKLEDSAMYFCASSEENSSYNEQFFGPGTRLTVL.

This clonotype turned up a few times. In DNA form, the CDR3 reads TGTGCCAGCAGTTTAAAGGGGGCGGACAGCCGGGTTAATTCACCCCTCCACTTT. Its protein product is CASSLKGADSRVNSPLHF. V gene TRBV27 combines with J gene TRBJ1-6; 7 positions agree with TRBD1. The CDR3 has 18 amino acids. The trim removed 2 bases at V and 6 bases at J, leaving 13 bases unmatched. Germline V gene lookup returns CDR1 MNHEY and CDR2 SMNVEV (reference sequence).

The chain is built from TRBV15 and TRBJ2-7; 8 positions match TRBD1. Germline CDR1 reads LNHNV; CDR2 reads YYDKDF (reference sequence). The V segment lost 3 bases and the J segment 6 bases; nucleotides outside the gene matches: 7. The CDR3 sequence is 14 residues long. CDR3 DNA: TGTGCCACCAGCAGCCCGGACAGGGTCGGCGAGCAGTACTTC. It translates to CATSSPDRVGEQYF.

This clonotype was counted at least ten times. This chain links TRBV9 with TRBJ1-6, with no clear D. V dropped 3 bases and J dropped 7 bases, with 5 bases sitting between them. Germline V gives CDR1 SGDLS, CDR2 YYNGEE. The CDR3 covers 12 residues. This CDR3 is CASSASNSPLHF. CDR3 DNA: TGTGCCAGCAGCGCCTCGAATTCACCCCTCCACTTT.

The J gene is TRBJ2-7, the V gene TRBV20-1, with TRBD1 matching 8 bases. J gave up 5 bases and V 2 bases, and 11 bases lay outside the gene matches. This CDR3 region has 15 residues. Germline lookup yields CDR1 DFQATT and CDR2 SNEGSKA (reference sequence). CDR3 amino acids: CSARLTRTGSDEQYF. In nucleotides, the CDR3 is TGCAGTGCTAGATTGACTCGGACAGGGTCGGACGAGCAGTACTTC.

In the case of this clonotype: One end of the junction fails to match germline, which may point to a read error. J is TRBJ2-4 and V is TRBV2, with TRBD1 matching over 9 bases. Germline lookup yields CDR1 SNHLY and CDR2 FYNNEI. The CDR3 loop spans 14 amino acids. DNA of the CDR3: TGTGCCAGCAGGTCACAGGGGGCGCGGAACACTCAGTACTTC. Amino acid sequence: CASRSQGARNTQYF.

This rearrangement joins TRBV6-1 to TRBJ2-7, with D tentatively TRBD1 (6 bases). The CDR3 spans 13 residues. The germline gives CDR1 MNHNS, CDR2 SASEGT. Trimming cost V 6 bases and J 4 bases, with 13 bases left between them. In DNA, the CDR3 is TGTGCCAGCAGGCAAAAAGGGGGTTACGAGCAGTACTTC. Encoded protein: CASRQKGGYEQYF.

Many counts were recorded for this clonotype. The genes are TRBV7-6 and TRBJ2-5, with 7 bases matching TRBD2. V gave up 0 bases and J gave up 2 bases; unmatched junction bases: 3. The CDR3 length is 15 residues. The germline V gene encodes CDR1 SGHVS and CDR2 FNYEAQ. CDR3 amino acids: CASSLAGGSQETQYF. The DNA of the CDR3 is TGTGCCAGCAGCTTAGCGGGGGGGTCGCAAGAGACCCAGTACTTC.